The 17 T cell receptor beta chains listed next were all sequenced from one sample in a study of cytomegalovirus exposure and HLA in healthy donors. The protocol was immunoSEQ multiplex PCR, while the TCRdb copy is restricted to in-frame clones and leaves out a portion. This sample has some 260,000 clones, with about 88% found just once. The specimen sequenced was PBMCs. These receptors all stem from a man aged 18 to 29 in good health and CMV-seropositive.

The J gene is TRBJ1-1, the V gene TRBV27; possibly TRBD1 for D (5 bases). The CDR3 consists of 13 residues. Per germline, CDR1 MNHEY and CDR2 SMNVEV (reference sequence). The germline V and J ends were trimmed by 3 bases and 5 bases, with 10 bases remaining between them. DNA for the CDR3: TGTGCCAGCAGTTTTTTTAGGGGAACTGAAGCTTTCTTT. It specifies CASSFFRGTEAFF.

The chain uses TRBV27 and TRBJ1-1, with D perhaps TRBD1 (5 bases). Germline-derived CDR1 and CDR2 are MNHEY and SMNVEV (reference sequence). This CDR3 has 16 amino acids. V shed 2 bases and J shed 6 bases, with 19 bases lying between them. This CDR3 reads CASSLLPGLPSAEAFF. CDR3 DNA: TGTGCCAGCAGTTTACTACCGGGACTGCCTAGTGCTGAAGCTTTCTTT.

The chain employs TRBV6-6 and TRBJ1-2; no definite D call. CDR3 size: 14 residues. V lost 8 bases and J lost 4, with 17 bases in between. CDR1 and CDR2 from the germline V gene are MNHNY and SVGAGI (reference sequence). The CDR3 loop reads CASRNPGDGYGYTF. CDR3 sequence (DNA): TGTGCCAGCCGAAACCCCGGGGATGGCTATGGCTACACCTTC.

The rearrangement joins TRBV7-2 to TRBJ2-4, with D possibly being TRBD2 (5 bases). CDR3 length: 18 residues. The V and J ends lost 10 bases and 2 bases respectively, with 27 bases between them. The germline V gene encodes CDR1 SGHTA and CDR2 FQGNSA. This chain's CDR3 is CATSVDPLLSSSKNIQYF. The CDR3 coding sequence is TGTGCCACCAGTGTTGATCCTTTATTGTCTAGCTCCAAAAACATTCAGTACTTC. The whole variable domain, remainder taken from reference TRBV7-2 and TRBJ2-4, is GAGVSQSPSNKVTEKGKDVELRCDPISGHTALYWYRQSLGQGLEFLIYFQGNSAPDKSGLPSDRFSAERTGGSVSTLTIQRTQQEDSAVYLCATSVDPLLSSSKNIQYFGAGTRLSVL.

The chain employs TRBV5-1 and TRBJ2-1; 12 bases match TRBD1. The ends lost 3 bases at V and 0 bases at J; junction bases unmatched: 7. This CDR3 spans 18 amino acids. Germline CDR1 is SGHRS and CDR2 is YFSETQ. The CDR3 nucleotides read TGCGCCAGCAGCTCCGGGACAGGGGGCTCAACCTCCTACAATGAGCAGTTCTTC. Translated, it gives CASSSGTGGSTSYNEQFF.

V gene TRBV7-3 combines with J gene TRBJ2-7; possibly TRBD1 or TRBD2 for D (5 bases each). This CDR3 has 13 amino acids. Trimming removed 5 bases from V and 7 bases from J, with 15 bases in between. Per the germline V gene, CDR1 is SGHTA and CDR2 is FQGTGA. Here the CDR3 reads CASSEVGPGEQYF. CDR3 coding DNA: TGTGCCAGCAGCGAGGTGGGGCCGGGGGAGCAGTACTTC.

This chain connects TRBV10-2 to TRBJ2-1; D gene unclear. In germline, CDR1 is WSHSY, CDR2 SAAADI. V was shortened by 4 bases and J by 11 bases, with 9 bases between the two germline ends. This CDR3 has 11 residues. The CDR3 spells CASSAQTQQFF. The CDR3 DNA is TGCGCCAGCAGTGCCCAAACTCAGCAGTTCTTC.

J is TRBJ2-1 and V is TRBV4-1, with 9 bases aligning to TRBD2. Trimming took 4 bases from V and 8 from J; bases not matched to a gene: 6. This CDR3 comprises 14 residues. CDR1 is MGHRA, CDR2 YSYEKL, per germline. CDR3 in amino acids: CASSRSGRFDEQFF. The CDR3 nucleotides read TGCGCCAGCAGCCGTAGCGGGAGATTCGATGAGCAGTTCTTC.

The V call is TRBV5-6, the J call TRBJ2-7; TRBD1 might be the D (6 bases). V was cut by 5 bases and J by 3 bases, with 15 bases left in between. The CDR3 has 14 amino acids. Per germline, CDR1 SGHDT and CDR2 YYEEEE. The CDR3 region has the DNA TGTGCCAGCAGGGACATACAGGGAAACTACGAGCAGTACTTC. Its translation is CASRDIQGNYEQYF.

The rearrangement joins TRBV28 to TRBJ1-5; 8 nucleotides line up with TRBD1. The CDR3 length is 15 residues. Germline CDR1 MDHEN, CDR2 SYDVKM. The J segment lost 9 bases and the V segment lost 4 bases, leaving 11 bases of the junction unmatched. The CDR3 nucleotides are TGTGCCAGCAGTTCCGCCGACAGGGGCAATGGGCCCCAGCATTTT. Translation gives CASSSADRGNGPQHF.

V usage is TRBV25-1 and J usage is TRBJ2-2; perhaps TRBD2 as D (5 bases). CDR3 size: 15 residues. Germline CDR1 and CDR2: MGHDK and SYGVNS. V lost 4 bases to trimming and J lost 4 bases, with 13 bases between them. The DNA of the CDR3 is TGTGCCAGCAGTGGATTCGAGGGAGTCACCGGGGAGCTGTTTTTT. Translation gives CASSGFEGVTGELFF.

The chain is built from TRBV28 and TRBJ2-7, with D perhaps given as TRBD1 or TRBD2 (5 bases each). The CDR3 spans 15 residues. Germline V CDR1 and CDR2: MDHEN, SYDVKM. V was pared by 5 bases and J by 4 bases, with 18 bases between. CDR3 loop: CASSGTAGFRYEQYF. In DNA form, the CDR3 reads TGTGCCAGCAGTGGGACCGCGGGTTTTAGGTACGAGCAGTACTTC.

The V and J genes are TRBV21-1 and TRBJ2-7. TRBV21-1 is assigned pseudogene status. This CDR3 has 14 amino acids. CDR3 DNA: TGTGCCAGCAGCTCACCGGGCTGCCACTACGAGCAGTACTTC. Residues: CASSSPGCHYEQYF.

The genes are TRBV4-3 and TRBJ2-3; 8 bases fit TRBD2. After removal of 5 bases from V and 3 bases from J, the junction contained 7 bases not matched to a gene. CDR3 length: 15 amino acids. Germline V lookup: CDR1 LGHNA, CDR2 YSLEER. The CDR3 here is CASSYQAGVTDTQYF. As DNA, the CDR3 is TGCGCCAGCAGCTACCAAGCGGGAGTAACAGATACGCAGTATTTT.

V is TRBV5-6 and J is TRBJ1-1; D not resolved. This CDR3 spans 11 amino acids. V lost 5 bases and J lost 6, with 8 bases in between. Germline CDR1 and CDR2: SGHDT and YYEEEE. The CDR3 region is CASSLVAEAFF. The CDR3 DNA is TGTGCCAGCAGTCTTGTAGCTGAAGCTTTCTTT.

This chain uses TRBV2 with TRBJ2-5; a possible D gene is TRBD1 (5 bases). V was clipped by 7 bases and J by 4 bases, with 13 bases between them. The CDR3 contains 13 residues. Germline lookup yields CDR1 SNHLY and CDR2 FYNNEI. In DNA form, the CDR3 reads TGTGCCAGCAACCAAGGGCAGGGAGAGACCCAGTACTTC. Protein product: CASNQGQGETQYF.

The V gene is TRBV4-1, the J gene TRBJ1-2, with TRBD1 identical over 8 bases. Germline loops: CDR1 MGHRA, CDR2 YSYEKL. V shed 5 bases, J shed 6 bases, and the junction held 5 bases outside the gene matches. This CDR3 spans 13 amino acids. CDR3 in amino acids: CASSSQGGNGYTF. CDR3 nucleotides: TGCGCCAGCAGCTCACAGGGGGGGAATGGCTACACCTTC.